Sequencing of this T cell receptor (beta chain) was carried out in a study of blood T cells in healthy people across ages. There are 9 residues in the CDR3. Germline lookup yields CDR1 SEHNR and CDR2 FQNEAQ (reference sequence). There are a few counts of this clonotype. Its antigen is currently unknown. At one end, the junction sequence differs from germline, possibly due to a read error. Overall study findings and caveats: The unsorted PBMCs prevented any conclusive comparison of naive versus antigen-experienced cells. Aged donors had fewer naive CD4+ cells and lower diversity than long-lived donors.

A second PCR, run for roughly 7 to 12 cycles, used a sample-barcoded 5' primer plus a J-beta primer mix. TCRdb fed the 5' RACE reads into MiXCR, producing one record per CDR3 protein. Seen here are hundreds of thousands of distinct CDR3 sequences, approximately 22% observed once, and the top ten hold around 22%. The genes are TRBV7-9 and TRBJ2-3; D unclear. Material for sequencing was blood. The receptor's source is a man between 65 and 85 years old in good health. The CDR3 nucleotides read TGTGCCAGCAGCCCCCAGGACCCTTTT. It translates to CASSPQDPF.